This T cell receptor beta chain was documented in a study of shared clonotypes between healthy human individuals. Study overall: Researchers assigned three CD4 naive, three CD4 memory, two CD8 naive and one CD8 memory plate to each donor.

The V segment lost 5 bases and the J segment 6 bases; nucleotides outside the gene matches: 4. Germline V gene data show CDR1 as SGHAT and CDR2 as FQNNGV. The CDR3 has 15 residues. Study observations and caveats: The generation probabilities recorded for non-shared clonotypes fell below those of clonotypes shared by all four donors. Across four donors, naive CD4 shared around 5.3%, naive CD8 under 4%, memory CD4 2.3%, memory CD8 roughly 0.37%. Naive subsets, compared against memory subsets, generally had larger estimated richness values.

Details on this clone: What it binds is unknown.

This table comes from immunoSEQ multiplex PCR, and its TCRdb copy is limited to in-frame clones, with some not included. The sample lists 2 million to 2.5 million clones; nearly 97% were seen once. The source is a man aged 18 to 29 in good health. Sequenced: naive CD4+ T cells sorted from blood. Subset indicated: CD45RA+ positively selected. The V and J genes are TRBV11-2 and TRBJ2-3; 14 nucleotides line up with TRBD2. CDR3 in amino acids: CASSGTSGSRDTQYF. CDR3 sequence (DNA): TGTGCCAGCAGCGGGACTAGCGGGAGTAGGGATACGCAGTATTTT.